This T cell receptor (beta chain) was captured by sequencing in a study of cytomegalovirus exposure and HLA in healthy donors. Notes on this clone: The antigen is undetermined.

The study, taken as a whole, reports: A few CMV-associated chains were confirmed in vitro to be specific for CMV antigens.

60 Vbeta and 13 Jbeta primers were used in PCR. Method: immunoSEQ multiplex PCR; TCRdb's copy keeps in-frame clones and lacks some. This sample has around 220,000 clones, with about 77% found just once. V was trimmed by 4 bases and J by 3 bases, leaving 13 bases between them. The CDR3 sequence is 14 residues long. CDR1 is SGHDT, CDR2 YYEEEE, per germline. The clonotype originates from a woman between 25 and 40 years old in good health and CMV-seronegative. V and J are TRBV5-6 and TRBJ1-2, with D uncertain. Material for sequencing was PBMCs. CDR3 loop: CASSAPLEDYGYTF. In DNA form, the CDR3 reads TGTGCCAGCAGCGCACCGTTGGAGGACTATGGCTACACCTTC.